These T cell receptor delta chains were read from a single sample in a study of Vδ1+ human thymocytes. TCRdb re-called clones from the multiplex PCR reads via CATT. The table has about 25,000 delta-chain clones, around 28% seen once. The sequenced sample consisted of Vdelta1+ gamma-delta thymocytes from the thymus. The origin of the receptors is a boy in the first two years of life who had congenital heart surgery. Each CDR3 is given with its conserved first and last residue. Fields, in order: clone size, V gene, J gene, D gene, CDR3 length, CDR3 protein, CDR3 DNA. The D gene is left open where the match is weak. Expanded clones get a size class; other rows say once, few or many, or leave the size out.

size: NA
V: TRDV1
J: TRDJ3
D: TRDD3
length: 24
CDR3: CALGESFGWGISYQRSWDTRQMFF
DNA: TGTGCTCTTGGGGAAAGTTTCGGCTGGGGGATATCATACCAGCGCTCCTGGGACACCCGACAGATGTTTTTC

size: NA
V: TRDV1
J: TRDJ3
D: TRDD3
length: 22
CDR3: CALGEQSPIVLGSLLAARQMFF
DNA: TGTGCTCTTGGGGAACAATCCCCTATCGTACTGGGGTCACTACTCGCCGCCCGACAGATGTTTTTC

size: NA
V: TRDV1
J: TRDJ1
D: NA
length: 15
CDR3: CALGEGLNSGEKLIF
DNA: TGTGCTCTTGGGGAAGGTCTCAATTCGGGGGAAAAACTCATCTTT

size: NA
V: TRDV1
J: TRDJ1
D: TRDD3
length: 18
CDR3: CALGGFHWGIPPTDNLIF
DNA: TGTGCTCTTGGGGGTTTCCACTGGGGGATACCTCCCACCGATAACCTCATCTTT

size: NA
V: TRDV1
J: TRDJ1
D: TRDD3
length: 20
CDR3: CALGEGHTGVFKPYTDKLIF
DNA: TGTGCTCTTGGGGAAGGACATACTGGGGTCTTCAAGCCCTACACCGATAAACTCATCTTT

size: few
V: TRDV1
J: TRDJ1
D: NA
length: 20
CDR3: CALGERQQAFPILSGDKLIF
DNA: TGTGCTCTTGGGGAACGGCAACAGGCCTTCCCGATATTGTCAGGCGATAAACTCATCTTT

size: NA
V: TRDV1
J: TRDJ1
D: TRDD3
length: 22
CDR3: CALGELERVSHIAGGLTDKLIF
DNA: TGTGCTCTTGGGGAACTAGAGCGGGTGAGCCACATAGCTGGGGGTCTCACCGATAAACTCATCTTT

size: few
V: TRDV1
J: TRDJ1
D: TRDD3
length: 25
CDR3: CALGALDPYTGIILGDRSYTDKLIF
DNA: TGTGCTCTTGGGGCCCTAGACCCCTACACAGGAATAATACTGGGGGATAGATCGTACACCGATAAACTCATCTTT

size: few
V: TRDV1
J: TRDJ1
D: NA
length: 19
CDR3: CALGTVLSARIARAGVLIF
DNA: TGTGCTCTTGGGACAGTCCTATCCGCGAGGATAGCCCGAGCGGGGGTGCTCATCTTT

size: NA
V: TRDV1
J: TRDJ1
D: TRDD3
length: 23
CDR3: CALGPYRTTGGYWKPLYTDKLIF
DNA: TGTGCTCTTGGCCCATATCGCACTACTGGGGGATACTGGAAACCCCTGTACACCGATAAACTCATCTTT

size: few
V: TRDV1
J: TRDJ1
D: TRDD3
length: 15
CDR3: CALGPLGLGEEKLIF
DNA: TGTGCTCTTGGGCCATTGGGGCTGGGGGAAGAGAAACTCATCTTT

size: NA
V: TRDV1
J: TRDJ1
D: TRDD3
length: 23
CDR3: CALCRLPKKGGYAGLPNTDKLIF
DNA: TGTGCTCTTTGTCGCCTTCCTAAGAAGGGGGGATACGCAGGTCTCCCAAACACCGATAAACTCATCTTT

size: few
V: TRDV1
J: TRDJ1
D: NA
length: 12
CDR3: CALGNPVNKLIF
DNA: TGTGCTCTTGGGAACCCAGTTAATAAACTCATCTTT

size: few
V: TRDV1
J: TRDJ1
D: TRDD3
length: 22
CDR3: CALGEGPPSSPGGCGYTDKLIF
DNA: TGTGCTCTTGGGGAAGGTCCCCCTTCGTCTCCTGGGGGATGCGGGTACACCGATAAACTCATCTTT

size: few
V: TRDV1
J: TRDJ1
D: TRDD3
length: 22
CDR3: CALAPGPPTLLGDGFGRGKLIF
DNA: TGTGCTCTTGCCCCGGGACCCCCCACCCTACTGGGGGATGGTTTTGGCCGGGGAAAACTCATCTTT

size: NA
V: TRDV1
J: TRDJ1
D: TRDD3
length: 17
CDR3: CALGEGTTGGYTDKLIF
DNA: TGTGCTCTTGGGGAGGGTACCACTGGGGGATACACCGATAAACTCATCTTT

size: few
V: TRDV1
J: TRDJ1
D: NA
length: 19
CDR3: CALGELIWGPLSYTDKLIF
DNA: TGTGCTCTTGGGGAACTGATATGGGGGCCCCTTTCCTACACCGATAAACTCATCTTT

size: many
V: TRDV1
J: TRDJ1
D: NA
length: 21
CDR3: CALGVHSPLRLLRQYTDKLIF
DNA: TGTGCTCTTGGGGTCCATTCCCCCCTGCGACTACTACGTCAATACACCGATAAACTCATCTTT

size: NA
V: TRDV1
J: TRDJ1
D: TRDD3
length: 15
CDR3: CALGELRIRCDKLIF
DNA: TGTGCTCTTGGGGAATTGAGGATACGCTGTGATAAACTCATCTTT

size: few
V: TRDV1
J: TRDJ1
D: NA
length: 18
CDR3: CALGEVSLLGDNTDKLIF
DNA: TGTGCTCTTGGGGAAGTTAGCCTACTCGGGGACAACACCGATAAACTCATCTTT

size: NA
V: TRDV1
J: TRDJ1
D: NA
length: 19
CDR3: CALGEQTFSYYLGENKLIF
DNA: TGTGCTCTTGGGGAACAGACTTTTTCCTACTATCTGGGGGAAAATAAACTCATCTTT

size: few
V: TRDV1
J: TRDJ1
D: TRDD3
length: 19
CDR3: CALGEPPFMLGDTPDKLIF
DNA: TGTGCTCTTGGGGAACCGCCCTTTATGCTGGGGGATACGCCCGATAAACTCATCTTT

size: many
V: TRDV1
J: TRDJ1
D: TRDD3
length: 26
CDR3: CALGEKGRIFLPEPLGDTNPTDKLIF
DNA: TGTGCTCTTGGGGAGAAAGGCCGAATCTTCCTACCGGAACCCCTGGGGGATACCAACCCCACCGATAAACTCATCTTT

size: NA
V: TRDV1
J: TRDJ1
D: TRDD2
length: 20
CDR3: CALGEHLSLPTETYTDKLIF
DNA: TGTGCTCTTGGGGAACATCTTTCCCTTCCTACAGAGACCTACACCGATAAACTCATCTTT

size: few
V: TRDV1
J: TRDJ1
D: TRDD3
length: 21
CDR3: CALGESTSPRLGVVYTDKLIF
DNA: TGTGCTCTTGGGGAATCTACGTCTCCGAGGCTGGGGGTCGTGTACACCGATAAACTCATCTTT

size: NA
V: TRDV1
J: TRDJ1
D: NA
length: 15
CDR3: CALAADGLLLSKLIF
DNA: TGTGCTCTTGCCGCGGACGGCCTCCTCCTCTCTAAACTCATCTTT

size: medium-sized
V: TRDV1
J: TRDJ1
D: NA
length: 14
CDR3: CALGLGTYTDKLIF
DNA: TGTGCTCTTGGGTTGGGAACTTACACCGATAAACTCATCTTT

size: few
V: TRDV2
J: TRDJ1
D: TRDD3
length: 18
CDR3: CACDTVSGGYERTDKLIF
DNA: TGTGCCTGTGACACCGTCTCTGGGGGATACGAGCGCACCGATAAACTCATCTTT

size: few
V: TRDV1
J: TRDJ1
D: TRDD3
length: 15
CDR3: CALGELRMGDMPLIF
DNA: TGTGCTCTTGGGGAGTTGAGAATGGGGGATATGCCACTCATCTTT

size: few
V: TRDV1
J: TRDJ1
D: TRDD2
length: 20
CDR3: CALGDHYPFLRREDTDKLIF
DNA: TGTGCTCTTGGGGACCATTATCCCTTCCTACGTCGCGAGGATACCGATAAACTCATCTTT

size: medium-sized
V: TRDV1
J: TRDJ1
D: TRDD3
length: 22
CDR3: CALGDSRPSSLGDPKCTDKLIF
DNA: TGTGCTCTTGGGGATAGCCGACCTTCGTCTCTGGGGGACCCAAAGTGCACCGATAAACTCATCTTT

size: NA
V: TRDV1
J: TRDJ1
D: NA
length: 16
CDR3: CALSVLLPGGADKLIF
DNA: TGTGCTCTTTCAGTCCTACTGCCTGGGGGGGCCGATAAACTCATCTTT

size: medium-sized
V: TRDV1
J: TRDJ1
D: NA
length: 12
CDR3: CALGELKGKLIF
DNA: TGTGCTCTTGGGGAACTAAAAGGCAAACTCATCTTT

size: NA
V: TRDV1
J: TRDJ1
D: TRDD3
length: 17
CDR3: CALGNYQSGIRFDKLIF
DNA: TGTGCTCTTGGGAACTACCAAAGTGGGATACGGTTCGATAAACTCATCTTT

size: NA
V: TRDV1
J: TRDJ1
D: TRDD3
length: 23
CDR3: CALGEGGSHSGTGGYALADKLIF
DNA: TGTGCTCTTGGGGAAGGGGGCTCCCATTCCGGTACTGGGGGATACGCGCTCGCCGATAAACTCATCTTT

size: NA
V: TRDV1
J: TRDJ1
D: NA
length: 25
CDR3: CALGEAFKGTYDAGRPRPYTDKLIF
DNA: TGTGCTCTTGGGGAAGCATTTAAAGGTACCTACGACGCTGGACGACCGAGGCCGTACACCGATAAACTCATCTTT

size: NA
V: TRDV1
J: TRDJ1
D: TRDD3
length: 18
CDR3: CALGEPTFLLLGDDKLIF
DNA: TGTGCTCTTGGGGAACCAACTTTCCTTTTACTGGGGGACGATAAACTCATCTTT

size: medium-sized
V: TRDV1
J: TRDJ1
D: TRDD3
length: 12
CDR3: CALEGIREGLIF
DNA: TGTGCTCTTGAGGGGATACGCGAGGGACTCATCTTT

size: NA
V: TRDV1
J: TRDJ1
D: TRDD3
length: 23
CDR3: CALGERYGPTIYWGILGTDKLIF
DNA: TGTGCTCTTGGGGAAAGGTACGGTCCTACGATTTACTGGGGGATACTGGGGACCGATAAACTCATCTTT

size: few
V: TRDV1
J: TRDJ1
D: TRDD3
length: 20
CDR3: CALGEENTYLGDLYTDKLIF
DNA: TGTGCTCTTGGGGAAGAGAACACCTACCTGGGGGACCTATACACCGATAAACTCATCTTT

size: few
V: TRDV1
J: TRDJ1
D: TRDD3
length: 19
CDR3: CALGETPLAGGSYTDKLIF
DNA: TGTGCTCTTGGGGAAACTCCACTGGCTGGGGGTTCCTACACCGATAAACTCATCTTT

size: few
V: TRDV1
J: TRDJ1
D: NA
length: 16
CDR3: CALGEKSRGYTDKPIF
DNA: TGTGCTCTTGGGGAAAAGTCTCGGGGTTACACCGATAAACCCATCTTT

size: NA
V: TRDV1
J: TRDJ1
D: NA
length: 22
CDR3: CALGELTRNYQRFGGRTDKLIF
DNA: TGCGCTCTTGGGGAACTCACCCGCAACTACCAACGATTCGGGGGTCGTACCGATAAACTCATCTTT

size: NA
V: TRDV1
J: TRDJ1
D: TRDD2
length: 22
CDR3: CALGELDNLPYRRARDTDKLIF
DNA: TGTGCTCTTGGGGAACTAGATAACCTTCCTTACCGGAGGGCCCGTGACACCGATAAACTCATCTTT

size: NA
V: TRDV1
J: TRDJ1
D: NA
length: 19
CDR3: CALGEGSYRQPCHTDKLIF
DNA: TGTGCTCTTGGGGAAGGGTCCTACCGGCAACCCTGCCACACCGATAAACTCATCTTT

size: NA
V: TRDV1
J: TRDJ1
D: TRDD3
length: 17
CDR3: CALGATTTGGHTDKLIF
DNA: TGTGCTCTTGGGGCCACTACGACTGGGGGACACACCGATAAACTCATCTTT

size: NA
V: TRDV1
J: TRDJ1
D: NA
length: 18
CDR3: CALGELNNIRFFRPKLIF
DNA: TGTGCTCTTGGGGAACTTAATAATATTCGATTCTTCCGTCCTAAACTCATCTTT

size: few
V: TRDV1
J: TRDJ1
D: NA
length: 16
CDR3: CALGERWDGGLGKLIF
DNA: TGTGCTCTTGGGGAACGATGGGATGGTGGTTTGGGTAAACTCATCTTT

size: few
V: TRDV1
J: TRDJ1
D: TRDD3
length: 20
CDR3: CALGEPPDGAGGWYTDKLIF
DNA: TGTGCTCTTGGGGAACCCCCAGATGGGGCTGGGGGATGGTACACCGATAAACTCATCTTT

size: NA
V: TRDV1
J: TRDJ1
D: NA
length: 17
CDR3: CALGDPLHHAYTDKLIF
DNA: TGTGCCCTTGGGGACCCCTTACACCACGCCTACACCGATAAACTCATCTTT

size: few
V: TRDV1
J: TRDJ1
D: NA
length: 18
CDR3: CALGEREVLGGYTDKLIF
DNA: TGTGCTCTTGGGGAACGGGAAGTACTGGGCGGATACACCGATAAACTCATCTTT

size: NA
V: TRDV1
J: TRDJ1
D: TRDD3
length: 19
CDR3: CALGNPLSLITGGCEKLIF
DNA: TGTGCTCTTGGGAACCCTCTCTCTCTGATTACTGGGGGATGTGAGAAACTCATCTTT

size: NA
V: TRDV1
J: TRDJ1
D: TRDD3
length: 14
CDR3: CALGEHLGEGELIF
DNA: TGTGCTCTTGGGGAACATCTGGGGGAGGGGGAACTCATCTTT

size: NA
V: TRDV1
J: TRDJ1
D: NA
length: 23
CDR3: CALGELGLPYNLDWGLLTDKLIF
DNA: TGTGCTCTTGGGGAACTAGGCCTTCCCTACAATCTGGACTGGGGACTTTTAACCGATAAACTCATCTTT

size: NA
V: TRDV1
J: TRDJ1
D: TRDD3
length: 18
CDR3: CALGETKDEGYSSDKLIF
DNA: TGTGCTCTTGGGGAAACCAAGGATGAGGGATACAGTTCCGATAAACTCATCTTT

size: NA
V: TRDV1
J: TRDJ1
D: NA
length: 23
CDR3: CALGNSLPSRSRVTKGYTDKLIF
DNA: TGTGCTCTTGGGAATTCCCTTCCGAGCCGGAGCCGGGTAACAAAAGGGTACACCGATAAACTCATCTTT

size: few
V: TRDV1
J: TRDJ1
D: TRDD3
length: 17
CDR3: CALGEPLGVMYTDKLIF
DNA: TGTGCTCTTGGGGAACCTCTGGGGGTCATGTACACCGATAAACTCATCTTT

size: many
V: TRDV1
J: TRDJ1
D: NA
length: 18
CDR3: CALLRGPALACYTDKLIF
DNA: TGTGCTCTCCTTCGGGGGCCCGCCCTGGCTTGTTACACCGATAAACTCATCTTT